The clone carrying this T cell receptor beta chain was seen only a few times. What it binds is not known. The data were taken from a study of cytomegalovirus exposure and HLA in healthy donors. General study findings and limits: About 87% or about 30% of the time was how often most TCR beta V segments were productive, according to an earlier analysis. TCR beta V- and J-gene trimming, according to a later analysis, was linked to a missense DCLRE1C variant.

PCR involved 60 Vbeta and 13 Jbeta primers. The assay was immunoSEQ multiplex PCR, and TCRdb's table has in-frame clones only and misses some. In the table there are roughly 140,000 clones, 73% of which are singletons. Germline CDR1 is MNHNY and CDR2 is SVGAGI (reference sequence). This CDR3 has 11 amino acids. With 6 bases removed from V and 10 bases from J, the gap between germline ends came to 13 bases. The sequence was obtained from a human donor in good health. Sequencing was carried out using PBMCs. V is TRBV6-6 and J is TRBJ2-7; D ambiguous. The CDR3 DNA reads TGTGCCAGCAGCCGCACAACCCACCAGTACTTC. It codes for CASSRTTHQYF.